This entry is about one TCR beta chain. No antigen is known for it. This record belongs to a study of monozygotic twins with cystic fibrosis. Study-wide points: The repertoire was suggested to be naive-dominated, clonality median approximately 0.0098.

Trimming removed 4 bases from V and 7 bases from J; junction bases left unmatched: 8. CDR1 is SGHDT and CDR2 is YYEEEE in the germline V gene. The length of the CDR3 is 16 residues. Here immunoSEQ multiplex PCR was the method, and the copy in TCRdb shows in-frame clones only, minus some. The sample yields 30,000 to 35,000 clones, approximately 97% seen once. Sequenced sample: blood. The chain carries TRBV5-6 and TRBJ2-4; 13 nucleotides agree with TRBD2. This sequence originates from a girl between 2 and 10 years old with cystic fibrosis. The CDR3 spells CASSPGLAGIVNIQYF. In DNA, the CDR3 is TGTGCCAGCAGCCCGGGACTAGCGGGGATTGTGAACATTCAGTACTTC.